This T cell receptor beta chain is from a study of cytomegalovirus exposure and HLA in healthy donors. Whole-study results and caveats: Rare TCR sequences dominated, though some public TCRs recurred in many donors. An analysis done earlier found most TCR beta V segments productive about 87% or about 30% of the time.

CDR3 length equals 14 residues. J gave up 9 bases and V 3 bases, and 7 bases lay outside the gene matches. Germline CDR1 MDHEN, CDR2 SYDVKM. Both 60 Vbeta primers and 13 Jbeta primers went into the PCR. Method: immunoSEQ multiplex PCR; TCRdb's copy keeps in-frame clones and lacks some. The sample includes 110,000 or so clones, more than 65% of them seen just once. Notes on this clone: The antigen remains undetermined.

This clonotype originated in a man aged 25-45 years in good health and CMV-seronegative. The rearrangement uses TRBV28 and TRBJ1-4; the match to TRBD1 covers 7 bases. Sequencing was performed on PBMCs. DNA of the CDR3: TGTGCCAGCAGTTTCGAAGGGGGCGCGAAAAAACTGTTTTTT. It is translated as CASSFEGGAKKLFF.